This T cell receptor beta chain was retrieved from a study of blood T cell repertoires in COVID-19. The repertoire was sequenced with immunoSEQ multiplex PCR; TCRdb's copy has only in-frame clones and lacks some. Of 140,000 or so clones listed, more than 75% were seen once; the top ten hold about 4%. The CDR3 extends over 14 amino acids. Germline values: CDR1 GTSNPN, CDR2 SVGIG (reference sequence). With V trimmed by 4 bases and J by 4 bases, 9 bases remained unmatched. The specimen sequenced was peripheral blood. This clonotype originated in a woman aged 80 or over with acute or convalescent COVID-19. This chain uses TRBV30 with TRBJ1-2; TRBD1 agrees at 7 bases. CDR3 sequence: CAWTRTGPSYGYTF. CDR3 nucleotides: TGTGCCTGGACACGGACAGGTCCTAGCTATGGCTACACCTTC. Based on the CDR3 plus reference TRBV30 and TRBJ1-2, the full variable domain is SQTIHQWPATLVQPVGSPLSLECTVEGTSNPNLYWYRQAAGRGLQLLFYSVGIGQISSEVPQNLSASRPQDRQFILSSKKLLLSDSGFYLCAWTRTGPSYGYTFGSGTRLTVV.